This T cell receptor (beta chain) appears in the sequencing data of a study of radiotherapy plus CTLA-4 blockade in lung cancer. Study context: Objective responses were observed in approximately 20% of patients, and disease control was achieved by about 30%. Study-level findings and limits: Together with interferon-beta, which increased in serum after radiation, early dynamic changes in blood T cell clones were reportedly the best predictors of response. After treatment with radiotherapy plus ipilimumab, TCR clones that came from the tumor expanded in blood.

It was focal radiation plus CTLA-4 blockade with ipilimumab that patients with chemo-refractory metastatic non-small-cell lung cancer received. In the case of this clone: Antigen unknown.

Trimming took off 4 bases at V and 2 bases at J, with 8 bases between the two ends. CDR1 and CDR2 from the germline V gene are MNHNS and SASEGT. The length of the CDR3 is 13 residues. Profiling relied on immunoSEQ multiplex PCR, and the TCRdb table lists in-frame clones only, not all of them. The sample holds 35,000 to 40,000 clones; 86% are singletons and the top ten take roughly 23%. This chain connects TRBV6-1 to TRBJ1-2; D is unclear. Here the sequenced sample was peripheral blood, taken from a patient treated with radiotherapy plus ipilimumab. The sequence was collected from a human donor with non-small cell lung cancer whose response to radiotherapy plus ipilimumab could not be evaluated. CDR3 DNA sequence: TGTGCCAGCAGTGGAGGGCAGAACTATGGCTACACCTTC. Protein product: CASSGGQNYGYTF.